This T cell receptor beta chain comes out of a study of blood T cell repertoires in COVID-19. Study-wide background: Whether acute or convalescent, the COVID-19 samples came from the United States, Italy and Spain.

The ends were cut back, 2 bases at V and 0 bases at J, with 6 bases in the middle. The CDR3 has 14 amino acids. Germline V gene data show CDR1 as SGHNT and CDR2 as YYREEE (reference sequence). TCRdb's copy holds only in-frame clones and misses some; the assay was immunoSEQ multiplex PCR. The sample holds under 250,000 clones, roughly 88% seen once. Sample: PBMCs or T cells enriched from blood (not recorded which). The chain recombines TRBV5-4 with TRBJ1-3; no clear D. The TCR sequence derives from a woman aged 40 to 55 who had been exposed to COVID-19. DNA of the CDR3: TGTGCCAGCAGCTTAGCTAACTCTGGAAACACCATATATTTT. Translated: CASSLANSGNTIYF.